The clone carrying this T cell receptor beta chain is labeled as medium-sized (0.01 to 0.1%). The sample belongs to a study of PD-1 blockade in mismatch repair-deficient tumors. The ends lost 6 bases at V and 5 bases at J; junction bases unmatched: 6. This CDR3 is built from 15 residues. Germline-derived CDR1 and CDR2 are SEHNR and FQNEAQ (reference sequence). Sequencing used immunoSEQ multiplex PCR; TCRdb keeps in-frame clones, though not all of them. The sample lists tens of thousands of clones; over 65% were seen once. The TCR originated in an adult with mismatch repair-deficient cancer. The gene calls are TRBV7-9 and TRBJ1-4; 10 bases align to TRBD1. The sequencing used peripheral blood, collected 4 weeks after starting pembrolizumab. For the CDR3, the DNA is TGTGCCAGCAGTTTCCTGACAGGGGGCAATGAAAAACTGTTTTTT. This codes for CASSFLTGGNEKLFF.